The 6 T cell receptor beta chains below all came from one sample that was sequenced in a study of beta chain features in type 1 diabetes. Expressed TCRB transcripts were sequenced because the entire RNA isolate underwent reverse transcription. TCRdb keeps only in-frame clones here, not all; method: immunoSEQ multiplex PCR. The table lists 640,000 or so clones, 13% of them singletons. Their recognized antigens are unknown. Study-level points and caveats: In all four CD4+ subsets, TCRB CDR3 length was significantly, moderately reduced in type 1 diabetes.

The source material was naive CD4+ T cells from blood. All receptors come from a man aged 18 to 29 with type 1 diabetes.

In its sample, this clone was seen a few times. The limits of the CDR3 on the DNA are not certain, so only TCRdb's listed CDR3 is given. This sequence joins TRBV5-6 and TRBJ2-5; TRBD1 was called by the table and not checked on the DNA. Germline lookup yields CDR1 SGHDT and CDR2 YYEEEE. Termini included, the CDR3 measures 15 amino acids. This CDR3 reads CASSFGQGAPRMKHF.

The chain recombines TRBV6-6 with TRBJ1-3; D ambiguous. Trimming left V 5 bases short and J 0 bases short, with 8 bases between. The CDR3 spans 14 residues. CDR1 is MNHNY, CDR2 SVGAGI, per germline (reference sequence). The CDR3 sequence is CASSLGSSGNTIYF. The CDR3 nucleotides are TGTGCCAGCAGTCTGGGCTCCTCTGGAAACACCATATATTTT.

This chain joins TRBV5-1 and TRBJ2-3; D possibly uses TRBD1 or TRBD2 (5 bases each). Looked up from germline, CDR1 is SGHRS and CDR2 is YFSETQ. The length of the CDR3 is 18 residues. The V end was cut by 4 bases, the J end by 0 bases, with 21 bases between. The CDR3 DNA follows: TGCGCCAGCAGCCTGCCTCTGTACGGGGCGGCTAGCACAGATACGCAGTATTTT. Translation: CASSLPLYGAASTDTQYF. Looking up the rest from reference TRBV5-1 and TRBJ2-3 gives the full variable domain: KAGVTQTPRYLIKTRGQQVTLSCSPISGHRSVSWYQQTPGQGLQFLFEYFSETQRNKGNFPGRFSGRQFSNSRSEMNVSTLELGDSALYLCASSLPLYGAASTDTQYFGPGTRLTVL.

This clone was detected a few times. This chain links TRBV7-8 with TRBJ1-1; D gene ambiguous. The CDR3 is made up of 13 amino acids. From germline, CDR1 is SGHVS and CDR2 FQNEAQ. The germline V and J ends were trimmed by 0 bases and 5 bases, with 7 bases remaining between them. CDR3 region: CASSLARQTEAFF. The CDR3, as DNA: TGTGCCAGCAGCTTAGCAAGGCAAACTGAAGCTTTCTTT.

This clone was counted only a few times. The CDR3 bases are TGTGCCAGCAGTACGGGGTGGGGCACAGATACGCAGTATTTT. It is translated as CASSTGWGTDTQYF. The V gene is TRBV25-1, the J gene TRBJ2-3; D is perhaps TRBD2 (5 bases). The germline gives CDR1 MGHDK, CDR2 SYGVNS. V gave up 5 bases and J gave up 1 base, with 10 bases separating them. The CDR3 spans 14 residues.

The chain links TRBV2 to TRBJ2-5, with a possible D match to TRBD2 (6 bases). The germline CDR1 and CDR2 sequences are SNHLY and FYNNEI. V was pared by 6 bases and J by 1 base, with 9 bases between. CDR3 size: 13 residues. The CDR3 here is CASRGDFQETQYF. CDR3 bases: TGTGCCAGCAGGGGGGACTTCCAAGAGACCCAGTACTTC.